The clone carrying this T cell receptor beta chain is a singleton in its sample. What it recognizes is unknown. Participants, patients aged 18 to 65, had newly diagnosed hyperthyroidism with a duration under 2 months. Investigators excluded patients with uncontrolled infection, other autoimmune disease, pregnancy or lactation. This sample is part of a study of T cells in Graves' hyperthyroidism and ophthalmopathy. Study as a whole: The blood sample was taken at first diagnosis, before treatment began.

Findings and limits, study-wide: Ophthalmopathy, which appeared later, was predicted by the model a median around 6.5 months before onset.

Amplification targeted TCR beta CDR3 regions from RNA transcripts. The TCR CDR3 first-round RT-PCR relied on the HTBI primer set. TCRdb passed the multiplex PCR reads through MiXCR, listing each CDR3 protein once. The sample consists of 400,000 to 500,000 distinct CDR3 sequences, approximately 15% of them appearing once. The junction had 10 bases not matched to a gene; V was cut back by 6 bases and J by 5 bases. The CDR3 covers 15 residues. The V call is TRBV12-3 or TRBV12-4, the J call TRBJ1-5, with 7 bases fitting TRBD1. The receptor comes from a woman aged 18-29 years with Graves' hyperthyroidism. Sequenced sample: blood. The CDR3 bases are TGTGCCAGCAGACGTGACAGGGCCCTCTATCAGCCCCAGCATTTT. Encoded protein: CASRRDRALYQPQHF.